This note documents a single T cell receptor (beta chain) sequence. The sample comes from a study of blood T cell repertoires in COVID-19. The CDR3 totals 17 residues. The V end was cut by 3 bases, the J end by 9 bases, with 21 bases between. Germline CDR1 and CDR2: MNHEY and SMNVEV (reference sequence). Authors' analysis steps: Scientists estimated how many nucleated cells there were by amplifying reference gene primers. Here immunoSEQ multiplex PCR was the method, and the copy in TCRdb shows in-frame clones only, minus some. D and trimming were read from the DNA, whereas the V and J calls and clone size are those reported in that table. The sample records 330,000 or so clones, 88% being singletons.

Sequencing input: PBMCs or T cells enriched from blood (not recorded which). The receptor comes from a young woman who had been exposed to COVID-19. The chain uses TRBV27 and TRBJ1-6; D is unclear. The CDR3 DNA follows: TGTGCCAGCAGTTTGGATACGGGGAGGGCGTCCATTTCACCCCTCCACTTT. Its protein product is CASSLDTGRASISPLHF.